This TCR beta chain was sequenced in a study of shared clonotypes between healthy human individuals. The CDR3 consists of 17 residues. In germline, CDR1 is SEHNR, CDR2 FQNEAQ (reference sequence). J lost 3 bases, V lost 4 bases, and 13 bases had no gene match. The method was immunoSEQ multiplex PCR; TCRdb's version includes in-frame clones alone and lacks a portion of them. The sample lists about 2.2 million clones, just over 90% occurring once. The naive CD8 population came from CD45RO-negative cells selected for CCR7, without terminally differentiated effector memory CD45RA+ cells. The sequenced sample consisted of naive CD8+ T cells from PBMCs. The TCR sequence derives from a man aged 18 to 29 in good health. Some clones in this sample may be carry-over from other donors' samples. J is TRBJ2-3 and V is TRBV7-9, with 7 bases that match TRBD1. In DNA, the CDR3 is TGTGCCAGCAGCTCAGAGATTGGGCGACAGGGTACAGATACGCAGTATTTT. It specifies CASSSEIGRQGTDTQYF.